Described below is a single T cell receptor beta chain sequence and its context. Germline loops: CDR1 SNHLY, CDR2 FYNNEI. This CDR3 is built from 14 residues. Trimming took off 2 bases at V and 6 bases at J, with 10 bases between the two ends. These data originate in a study of blood T cell repertoires in COVID-19. About the research overall: Collection of acute and convalescent COVID-19 samples took place in the United States, Italy and Spain. Sources were T cells, B-cell-depleted T cells, or PBMCs; the material itself was cDNA or gDNA.

In the original analysis: It was from reference gene primer amplification that nucleated cell counts were estimated. TCRdb's copy holds only in-frame clones and misses some; the assay was immunoSEQ multiplex PCR. The V and J calls and clone size are taken from that table; D and trimming were inferred from the DNA. Among under 200,000 clones, approximately 90% were seen once, and the ten largest hold approximately 6%. This TCR was sampled from a man between 40 and 49 years old with active or convalescent COVID-19. Sequenced sample: peripheral blood. The genes are TRBV2 and TRBJ1-4; possibly TRBD1 for D (6 bases). The CDR3 DNA sequence: TGTGCCAGCAGTGAAAACCAGGGGTATGAAAAACTGTTTTTT. It specifies CASSENQGYEKLFF.